The 10 T cell receptor beta chains presented below share a single source sample, sequenced in a study of CXCR3-negative and CXCR3-positive naive CD8 T cells. Antigens of these TCRs are unknown. In preparing the TRB cDNA libraries, 5' RACE with UMI labels was used. TCRdb processed the 5' RACE reads again and assigns one entry to each CDR3 protein, with no DNA. The table gives roughly 65,000 distinct CDR3 sequences; the top ten clones make up around 0.7% of it. General study points: Comparison of naive cells showed more hydrophobic TRB CDR3s in CXCR3-positive than in CXCR3-negative naive cells.

Specimen: naive CXCR3+ CD8+ T cells from blood. Subset of the sample: CD45RO-CCR7+CD27+CD95- naive CD8+ T cells expressing CXCR3 (TNR3+). The origin of the receptors is a human donor in good health. Some clones in this sample may be carry-over from other donors' samples.

The chain links TRBV7-3 to TRBJ2-3. The CDR3 spans 12 residues. The germline CDR1 and CDR2 sequences are SGHTA and FQGTGA. The CDR3 sequence: CASSLLGDTQYF.

The genes are TRBV29-1 and TRBJ2-7; there is no DNA to check the TCRdb D call of TRBD2. Germline V gene sequence: CDR1 SQVTM, CDR2 ANQGSEA. The CDR3 is 11 amino acids. CDR3 amino acids: CSVAGEYEQYF.

J is TRBJ1-2 and V is TRBV29-1; TCRdb's D call of TRBD1 is untestable without DNA. The germline V gene encodes CDR1 SQVTM and CDR2 ANQGSEA. This CDR3 comprises 14 residues. The CDR3 loop is CSVEAQGWMVGYTF.

The chain is built from TRBV29-1 and TRBJ2-7; the D gene TCRdb calls, TRBD2, cannot be checked with no DNA. The germline CDR1 and CDR2 sequences are SQVTM and ANQGSEA. This CDR3 is built from 16 residues. The chain's CDR3 is CSGMGASGGTSYEQYF.

The genes are TRBV7-9 and TRBJ1-2; the TCRdb D gene call, TRBD1, has no DNA to confirm it. Germline V gene lookup returns CDR1 SEHNR and CDR2 FQNEAQ (reference sequence). CDR3 length: 13 amino acids. CDR3 sequence reads: CASSGGTGYGYTF.

This rearrangement joins TRBV19 to TRBJ1-1; there is no DNA to check the TCRdb D call of TRBD1. This CDR3 is built from 15 residues. Germline values: CDR1 LNHDA, CDR2 SQIVND (reference sequence). The CDR3 here is CASSIGGYVNTEAFF.

The chain joins TRBV15 to TRBJ2-3; TCRdb's D gene call, TRBD1, goes unchecked for lack of DNA. The V gene's germline CDR1 is LNHNV and CDR2 YYDKDF (reference sequence). This CDR3 comprises 16 residues. The CDR3 protein is CATSRVGGSAIDTQYF.

The CDR3 protein is CASSYRGLISYEQYF. The V call is TRBV28, the J call TRBJ2-7; there is no DNA to check the TCRdb D call of TRBD1. From germline, CDR1 is MDHEN and CDR2 SYDVKM. The CDR3 consists of 15 residues.

This sequence joins TRBV28 and TRBJ1-4. Germline-derived CDR1 and CDR2 are MDHEN and SYDVKM. The CDR3 is made up of 16 amino acids. CDR3 protein: CASRTIRRSTNEKLFF.

This chain joins TRBV7-2 and TRBJ2-5; the D gene TCRdb calls, TRBD2, cannot be checked with no DNA. The CDR3 extends over 17 amino acids. In germline, CDR1 is SGHTA, CDR2 FQGNSA. The CDR3 region is CASTSSPIGLRGETQYF.